This passage covers 9 T cell receptor beta chains from one sample sequenced in a study of shared clonotypes between healthy human individuals. Here immunoSEQ multiplex PCR was the method, and the copy in TCRdb shows in-frame clones only, minus some. The sample holds about 2 million clones, roughly 94% seen once. The material sequenced was naive CD4+ T cells sorted from blood. Subset defined: CD45RA+ positively selected. The receptors originated from a man younger than 30 in good health.

The rearrangement uses TRBV6-5 and TRBJ1-1, with D possibly being TRBD1 (5 bases). V was clipped by 0 bases and J by 5 bases, with 16 bases between them. The CDR3 extends over 16 amino acids. Germline V gene data show CDR1 as MNHEY and CDR2 as SVGAGI. As DNA, the CDR3 is TGTGCCAGCAGTTACTCTTCTCGGGGCTTGGGAACTGAAGCTTTCTTT. This translates into CASSYSSRGLGTEAFF.

The rearrangement joins TRBV28 to TRBJ1-5; D is uncertain. CDR1 and CDR2 (germline): MDHEN, SYDVKM. CDR3 length equals 16 residues. V lost 2 bases and J lost 1, with 12 bases in between. CDR3 coding DNA: TGTGCCAGCAGTTTACATCCGGGAAAGAGCAATCAGCCCCAGCATTTT. Translation: CASSLHPGKSNQPQHF.

This chain links TRBV5-1 with TRBJ2-7; 14 bases are a match to TRBD2. V shed 1 base, J shed 1 base, and the junction held 7 bases outside the gene matches. This CDR3 has 18 amino acids. Germline CDR1 reads SGHRS; CDR2 reads YFSETQ. CDR3 nucleotide sequence: TGCGCCAGCAGCTTGTCGGGACTAGCGGGAGTGGGTTCCTACGAGCAGTACTTC. Translated: CASSLSGLAGVGSYEQYF.

The chain recombines TRBV6-5 with TRBJ2-5; TRBD2 agrees at 8 bases. The CDR3 is 15 residues long. V lost 0 bases, J lost 3 bases, and 3 bases stayed unmatched. The germline V gene has CDR1 MNHEY and CDR2 SVGAGI. The CDR3 loop is CASSYSTGGKETQYF. The DNA of the CDR3 is TGTGCCAGCAGTTACTCCACGGGGGGGAAAGAGACCCAGTACTTC.

A word on this clone: Other DNA sequences within the sample encode an identical CDR3. The rearrangement uses TRBV6-5 and TRBJ2-6; D is undetermined. The CDR3 runs 15 residues. CDR1 and CDR2 (germline): MNHEY, SVGAGI. Trimming left V 0 bases short and J 1 base short, with 4 bases between. CDR3 sequence (DNA): TGTGCCAGCAGTTACTCGGGGTCTGGGGCCAACGTCCTGACTTTC. Its protein is CASSYSGSGANVLTF.

On this clone itself: Other DNA sequences in this specimen translate into the identical CDR3. The genes are TRBV9 and TRBJ1-6; D might be TRBD1 (5 bases). V was clipped by 0 bases and J by 7 bases, with 8 bases between them. The CDR3 is 14 residues long. Germline CDR1 and CDR2: SGDLS and YYNGEE. CDR3: CASSVEGANSPLHF. The CDR3 nucleotides are TGTGCCAGCAGCGTAGAAGGGGCCAATTCACCCCTCCACTTT.

This rearrangement joins TRBV5-8 to TRBJ2-7; 8 bases line up with TRBD1. Germline V gene data show CDR1 as SGHTS and CDR2 as YDEGEE. V dropped 8 bases and J dropped 7; count of bases not matched to a gene: 11. The CDR3 spans 13 residues. The CDR3 nucleotides read TGTGCCAGTCGACAGGGGATGACTAATGAGCAGTACTTC. This codes for CASRQGMTNEQYF.

CDR3 bases: TGTGCCAGCAGCCAAGAGGGCAGCGGGGGGGGAGCAGATACGCAGTATTTT. It yields the protein CASSQEGSGGGADTQYF. This rearrangement joins TRBV4-2 to TRBJ2-3; 10 bases fit TRBD2. The germline gives CDR1 LGHNA, CDR2 YNFKEQ. The CDR3 contains 17 residues. Trimming cost V 0 bases and J 4 bases; bases outside gene matches: 7.

V and J are TRBV19 and TRBJ1-5; D is possibly TRBD1 (5 bases). Germline assignment: CDR1 LNHDA and CDR2 SQIVND (reference sequence). The CDR3 is 17 residues long. V was clipped by 8 bases and J by 2 bases, with 22 bases between them. CDR3 sequence (DNA): TGTGCCAGTCCAAAAGACGGTACAGGTAAGGGCAATCAGCCCCAGCATTTT. It translates to CASPKDGTGKGNQPQHF.